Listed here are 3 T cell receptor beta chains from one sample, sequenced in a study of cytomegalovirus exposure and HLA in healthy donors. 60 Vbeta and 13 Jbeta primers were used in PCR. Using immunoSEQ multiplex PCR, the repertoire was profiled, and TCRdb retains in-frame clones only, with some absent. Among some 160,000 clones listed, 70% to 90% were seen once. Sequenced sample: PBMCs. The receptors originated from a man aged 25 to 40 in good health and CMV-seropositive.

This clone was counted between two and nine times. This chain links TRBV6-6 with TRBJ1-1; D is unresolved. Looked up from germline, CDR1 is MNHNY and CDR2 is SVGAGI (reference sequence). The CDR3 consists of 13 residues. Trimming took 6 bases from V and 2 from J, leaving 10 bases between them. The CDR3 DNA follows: TGTGCCAGCAGACCGCCGGTTAACACTGAAGCTTTCTTT. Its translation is CASRPPVNTEAFF.

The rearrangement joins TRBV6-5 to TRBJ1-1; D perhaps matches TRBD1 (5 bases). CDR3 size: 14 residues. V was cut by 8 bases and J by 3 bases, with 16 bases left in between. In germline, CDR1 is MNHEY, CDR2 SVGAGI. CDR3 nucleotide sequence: TGTGCCAGCGGCGTAAGGGGTGTGCACACTGAAGCTTTCTTT. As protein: CASGVRGVHTEAFF.

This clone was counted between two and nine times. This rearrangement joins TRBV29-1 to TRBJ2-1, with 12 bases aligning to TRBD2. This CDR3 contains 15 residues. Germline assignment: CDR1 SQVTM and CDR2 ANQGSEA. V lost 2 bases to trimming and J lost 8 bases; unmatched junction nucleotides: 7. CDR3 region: CSVERLAGVGHEQFF. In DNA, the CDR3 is TGCAGCGTTGAAAGACTAGCGGGAGTAGGACATGAGCAGTTCTTC.